The 27 T cell receptor gamma chains below come from one sample, sequenced in a study of Vδ1+ human thymocytes. RNA was extracted from the cells and then reverse transcribed. Multiplex PCR used pooled V-gene forward primers and a constant-region reverse primer to amplify CDR3s. TCRdb reprocessed the multiplex PCR reads through CATT. The data contain 25,000 to 35,000 gamma-chain clones, over 15% of them singletons. These TCRs are of unknown antigen specificity. General study points: Highly polyclonal TRG and TRD repertoires with Gaussian CDR3 length distributions appeared in thymus.

Sequencing was done on a sample of Vdelta1+ gamma-delta thymocytes from the thymus. Subset defined: FACS-sorted CD3+ TCRalphabeta- TCRVdelta1+ TCRVdelta2- thymocytes. The source of these receptors is a boy in the first two years of life who had congenital heart surgery.

This clone was detected a few times. The chain couples TRGV4 to TRGJ1 or TRGJ2. V lost 3 bases, J lost 12 bases, and 11 bases stayed unmatched. Germline CDR1 and CDR2: EGSTGY and YDSYTSSV. There are 12 residues in the CDR3. The CDR3 loop is CATWDPVRGKLF. The CDR3 DNA follows: TGTGCCACCTGGGATCCCGTTCGGGGGAAACTCTTT.

To note about this clone: The sample holds other DNA sequences that translate to the same CDR3. The chain is built from TRGV9 and TRGJ1 or TRGJ2. This CDR3 comprises 14 residues. Germline V CDR1 and CDR2: GITISATS, ISYDGTV (reference sequence). V shed 0 bases, J shed 5 bases, and the junction held 7 bases outside the gene matches. The DNA for the CDR3 is TGTGCCTTGTGGGAGGTGCAGGAGGATTATAAGAAACTCTTT. Protein: CALWEVQEDYKKLF.

This chain uses TRGV9 with TRGJ1 or TRGJ2. Losses at the gene ends were 1 base for V and 9 bases for J; bases not matched to a gene: 9. Germline V gives CDR1 GITISATS, CDR2 ISYDGTV (reference sequence). The CDR3 is 13 residues long. For the CDR3, the DNA is TGTGCCTTGTGGGAGGTCAACCACGGTAAGAAACTCTTT. Translated, it gives CALWEVNHGKKLF.

This clone was counted a few times. V is TRGV8 and J is TRGJ1 or TRGJ2. Losses at the gene ends were 0 bases for V and 10 bases for J; bases not matched to a gene: 6. The CDR3 has 12 residues. The V gene's germline CDR1 is VENAVY and CDR2 YDSYNSRV. In DNA form, the CDR3 reads TGTGCCACCTGGGATAGGCCTTGGAAGAAACTCTTT. It yields the protein CATWDRPWKKLF.

The rearrangement joins TRGV9 to TRGJ1 or TRGJ2. Trimming took 3 bases from V and 0 from J; bases not matched to a gene: 5. CDR1 and CDR2 from the germline V gene are GITISATS and ISYDGTV (reference sequence). There are 14 residues in the CDR3. CDR3 in amino acids: CALWEFLNYYKKLF. The CDR3 coding sequence is TGTGCCTTGTGGGAGTTTTTGAATTATTATAAGAAACTCTTT.

The V gene is TRGV9, the J gene TRGJ1 or TRGJ2. The CDR3 spans 14 residues. Germline lookup yields CDR1 GITISATS and CDR2 ISYDGTV (reference sequence). J gave up 9 bases and V 5 bases, and 16 bases lay outside the gene matches. CDR3 DNA: TGTGCCTTGTGGGCCGCCCTTTGCTCGGGTAAGAAACTCTTT. Residues: CALWAALCSGKKLF.

Comments on this clone: This same CDR3 is encoded by further DNA sequences in the sample. The V and J genes are TRGV9 and TRGJ1 or TRGJ2. V gave up 2 bases and J gave up 3 bases; unmatched junction bases: 7. The CDR3 loop spans 14 amino acids. The germline V gene encodes CDR1 GITISATS and CDR2 ISYDGTV (reference sequence). The CDR3 DNA sequence: TGTGCCTTGTGGGAGGCACCCTTTTATTATAAGAAACTCTTT. Translated, it gives CALWEAPFYYKKLF.

The chain recombines TRGV9 with TRGJP1. V gave up 0 bases and J gave up 8 bases; unmatched junction bases: 3. CDR1 is GITISATS, CDR2 ISYDGTV, per germline (reference sequence). The CDR3 is made up of 13 amino acids. The CDR3 nucleotides read TGTGCCTTGTGGGAGGTGGAGGGTTGGTTCAAGATATTT. Protein: CALWEVEGWFKIF.

V is TRGV4 and J is TRGJ1 or TRGJ2. Germline V gene lookup returns CDR1 EGSTGY and CDR2 YDSYTSSV. There are 13 residues in the CDR3. Unmatched junction bases numbered 11, after V lost 4 bases and J lost 8 bases. The CDR3 spells CATWDLNGDKKLF. The CDR3, as DNA: TGTGCCACCTGGGACCTTAACGGGGATAAGAAACTCTTT.

The chain carries TRGV3 and TRGJ1 or TRGJ2. Trimming removed 1 base from V and 0 bases from J; junction bases left unmatched: 9. The CDR3 has 16 residues. Germline CDR1 VTNTFY, CDR2 YDVSTARD (reference sequence). The CDR3 DNA sequence: TGTGCCACCTGGGACAGTTTACGACCGAATTATTATAAGAAACTCTTT. This encodes CATWDSLRPNYYKKLF.

In this sample, this clone turned up a few times. The chain is built from TRGV9 and TRGJ1 or TRGJ2. The germline CDR1 and CDR2 sequences are GITISATS and ISYDGTV (reference sequence). The V and J ends lost 4 bases and 11 bases, in that order; junction bases with no gene match: 11. The CDR3 sequence is 12 residues long. The CDR3 here is CALWDGPGQKLF. As DNA, the CDR3 is TGTGCCTTGTGGGACGGGCCGGGTCAGAAACTCTTT.

This chain links TRGV4 with TRGJ1 or TRGJ2. The J segment lost 1 base and the V segment lost 3 bases, leaving 9 bases of the junction unmatched. The CDR3 contains 15 residues. CDR1 is EGSTGY and CDR2 is YDSYTSSV in the germline V gene. The chain's CDR3 is CATWDCFPNYYKKLF. CDR3 coding DNA: TGTGCCACCTGGGATTGTTTTCCAAATTATTATAAGAAACTCTTT.

The genes are TRGV2 and TRGJ1 or TRGJ2. This CDR3 spans 14 amino acids. From germline, CDR1 is EGSNGY and CDR2 YDSYNSKV. V trimming: 0 bases; J trimming: 5 bases; junction bases outside the gene matches: 7. The CDR3: CATWDGLWDYKKLF. As DNA, the CDR3 is TGTGCCACCTGGGACGGGCTCTGGGATTATAAGAAACTCTTT.

This clone was seen a few times. The V gene is TRGV3, the J gene TRGJ1 or TRGJ2. Losses at the gene ends were 6 bases for V and 1 base for J; bases not matched to a gene: 6. CDR1 is VTNTFY and CDR2 is YDVSTARD in the germline V gene (reference sequence). This CDR3 is built from 13 residues. CDR3 amino acids: CATWIPNYYKKLF. CDR3 sequence (DNA): TGTGCCACCTGGATTCCAAATTATTATAAGAAACTCTTT.

This clone was found a few times. J is TRGJ1 or TRGJ2 and V is TRGV4. The trim removed 0 bases at V and 6 bases at J, leaving 2 bases unmatched. Looked up from germline, CDR1 is EGSTGY and CDR2 is YDSYTSSV. The CDR3 extends over 12 amino acids. DNA of the CDR3: TGTGCCACCTGGGATGGGACTTATAAGAAACTCTTT. This gives the protein CATWDGTYKKLF.

The chain combines TRGV3 with TRGJ1 or TRGJ2. CDR3 length equals 13 residues. CDR1 and CDR2 from the germline V gene are VTNTFY and YDVSTARD (reference sequence). The V segment lost 0 bases and the J segment 10 bases; nucleotides outside the gene matches: 9. The CDR3 region is CATWDRFSGKKLF. CDR3 in DNA: TGTGCCACCTGGGACAGGTTTTCCGGGAAGAAACTCTTT.

The rearrangement joins TRGV5 to TRGJ1 or TRGJ2. Germline loops: CDR1 VINAFY, CDR2 YDVSNSKD. The CDR3 extends over 11 amino acids. V was clipped by 3 bases and J by 16 bases; unmatched bases: 12. This CDR3 reads CATWDPYIVLF. DNA for the CDR3: TGTGCCACCTGGGACCCTTACATTGTTCTCTTT.

Details on this clone: Other DNA variants within this sample encode the same CDR3. The chain couples TRGV9 to TRGJ1 or TRGJ2. Losses at the gene ends were 0 bases for V and 11 bases for J; bases not matched to a gene: 4. CDR1 GITISATS and CDR2 ISYDGTV come from the germline V gene (reference sequence). The length of the CDR3 is 11 residues. The CDR3 DNA reads as TGTGCCTTGTGGGAGGTGCTGGAGAAACTCTTT. Amino acids: CALWEVLEKLF.

The chain links TRGV5 to TRGJ1 or TRGJ2. There are 13 residues in the CDR3. Germline trimming cut 3 bases from V and 10 bases from J; bases unmatched to any gene: 12. The V gene's germline CDR1 is VINAFY and CDR2 YDVSNSKD. CDR3 sequence (DNA): TGTGCCACCTGGGACGGGCTGGCGAGAAAGAAACTCTTT. It specifies CATWDGLARKKLF.

This sequence joins TRGV4 and TRGJP2. This CDR3 spans 16 amino acids. V shed 2 bases, J shed 1 base, and the junction held 7 bases outside the gene matches. Germline CDR1 reads EGSTGY; CDR2 reads YDSYTSSV. The DNA for the CDR3 is TGTGCCACCTGGGATGTTGGGCCTAGTAGTGATTGGATCAAGACGTTT. It specifies CATWDVGPSSDWIKTF.

Concerning this clone: This specimen includes other DNA sequences encoding the same CDR3. This sequence joins TRGV4 and TRGJP2. From germline, CDR1 is EGSTGY and CDR2 YDSYTSSV. The CDR3 totals 15 residues. J was trimmed by 5 bases and V by 0 bases; bases with no gene match: 6. This chain's CDR3 is CATWDGPGSDWIKTF. In DNA, the CDR3 is TGTGCCACCTGGGATGGGCCGGGGAGTGATTGGATCAAGACGTTT.

This clone is a singleton in its sample. This sequence joins TRGV5 and TRGJ1 or TRGJ2. The CDR3 runs 16 residues. J gave up 0 bases and V 0 bases, and 8 bases lay outside the gene matches. Germline loops: CDR1 VINAFY, CDR2 YDVSNSKD. The CDR3 spells CATWDRPRENYYKKLF. As DNA, the CDR3 is TGTGCCACCTGGGACAGGCCTAGGGAGAATTATTATAAGAAACTCTTT.

The table lists this clone with a few counts. The chain recombines TRGV4 with TRGJ1 or TRGJ2. Germline-derived CDR1 and CDR2 are EGSTGY and YDSYTSSV. V was pared by 2 bases and J by 7 bases, with 8 bases of the junction left unmatched. The CDR3 contains 13 residues. The CDR3 spells CATWDVRDYKKLF. Written as DNA, the CDR3 is TGTGCCACCTGGGATGTACGGGACTATAAGAAACTCTTT.

This clone was recorded a few times. The rearrangement joins TRGV3 to TRGJ1 or TRGJ2. The CDR3 sequence is 12 residues long. V shed 5 bases, J shed 4 bases, and the junction held 5 bases outside the gene matches. The germline V gene has CDR1 VTNTFY and CDR2 YDVSTARD (reference sequence). The CDR3 nucleotides are TGTGCCACCTGGGCCGAATATTATAAGAAACTCTTT. This codes for CATWAEYYKKLF.

The chain carries TRGV5 and TRGJ1 or TRGJ2. Trimming removed 0 bases from V and 5 bases from J; junction bases left unmatched: 7. The CDR3 runs 14 residues. Germline CDR1 and CDR2: VINAFY and YDVSNSKD. DNA of the CDR3: TGTGCCACCTGGGACAGGCGGGGCAATTATAAGAAACTCTTT. This sequence encodes CATWDRRGNYKKLF.

This clone was counted only a few times. The chain has TRGV2 and TRGJ1 or TRGJ2. The CDR3 is 16 amino acids. Germline CDR1 is EGSNGY and CDR2 is YDSYNSKV. V was pared by 0 bases and J by 0 bases, with 8 bases of the junction left unmatched. Here the CDR3 reads CATWDGIPSNYYKKLF. The CDR3 bases are TGTGCCACCTGGGACGGGATCCCTTCGAATTATTATAAGAAACTCTTT.

The V gene is TRGV8, the J gene TRGJ1 or TRGJ2. CDR1 and CDR2 (germline): VENAVY, YDSYNSRV. The CDR3 loop spans 13 amino acids. With V trimmed by 5 bases and J by 5 bases, 9 bases remained unmatched. The CDR3 protein is CATWAPEDYKKLF. CDR3 nucleotides: TGTGCCACCTGGGCCCCTGAAGATTATAAGAAACTCTTT.